This record concerns one T cell receptor (beta chain) sequence. Antigen unknown. The CDR3 sequence is 15 residues long. Trimming shortened V by 5 bases and J by 4 bases, and 18 bases separated the two germline ends. Germline V gene lookup returns CDR1 SGHTS and CDR2 YDEGEE. Libraries were prepared by immunoSEQ multiplex PCR; TCRdb keeps only in-frame clonotypes and omits some of them. This sample has 27,000 or so clones, with around 70% found just once. Time point specified: cycle 4 day 1 (C4D1), after more than five weeks of nivolumab. There was relapse after autologous stem cell transplantation in every patient, and there was variation in brentuximab vedotin exposure. This entry belongs to a study of PD-1 blockade in classical Hodgkin lymphoma. Notes on the study in general: Relapsed/refractory patients reportedly had the lowest baseline TCR diversity, below newly diagnosed patients, who were below healthy donors.

The sequencing here drew on peripheral blood mononuclear cells (PBMCs), taken before the fourth cycle of nivolumab. The origin of this receptor is a human donor with classical Hodgkin lymphoma. The J gene is TRBJ2-5, the V gene TRBV5-8; unclear D gene. The CDR3 nucleotides read TGTGCCAGCAGGGGTAGATTGACCGGCGGAGAGACCCAGTACTTC. Its translation is CASRGRLTGGETQYF.